These 5 T cell receptor beta chains were sequenced from one sample in a study of regulatory T cells in long-lasting Graves disease. Arm-PCR of CDR3 regions with iRepertoire HTBI primers generated TCR beta libraries. In TCRdb, the multiplex PCR reads were re-called with MiXCR into one record per CDR3 protein. This table holds hundreds of thousands of distinct CDR3 sequences, 16% found once. Time point: newly diagnosed GD, antithyroid drugs for less than 3 months. Scientists built the TCR library using RNA that was extracted from PBMCs. The data were also submitted as part of a second study, on T cells in Graves' hyperthyroidism and ophthalmopathy.

The material was peripheral blood mononuclear cells (PBMCs), obtained at new diagnosis, from a patient treated with antithyroid drugs. The source is a man aged 35 to 55 with Graves disease.

The table lists this clonotype with a few counts. The J gene is TRBJ2-1, the V gene TRBV10-3; TRBD2 might be the D (6 bases). Germline-derived CDR1 and CDR2 are ENHRY and SYGVKD. The CDR3 covers 14 residues. Trimming removed 0 bases from V and 9 bases from J, with 12 bases in between. The CDR3 DNA reads as TGTGCCATCAGTGAGTCGTGGGGGGTTGGTGAGCAGTTCTTC. Translation gives CAISESWGVGEQFF.

This clonotype was found a few times. This chain uses TRBV7-9 with TRBJ2-1; 10 bases agree with TRBD2. The length of the CDR3 is 15 residues. CDR1 SEHNR and CDR2 FQNEAQ come from the germline V gene (reference sequence). V shed 5 bases and J 10 bases; nucleotides not matched to a gene: 11. CDR3 in amino acids: CASSPPTLAGAEQFF. The CDR3, as DNA: TGTGCCAGCAGCCCACCTACTCTAGCGGGGGCGGAGCAGTTCTTC. The whole variable domain, filled in from reference TRBV7-9 and TRBJ2-1, reads DTGVSQNPRHKITKRGQNVTFRCDPISEHNRLYWYRQTLGQGPEFLTYFQNEAQLEKSRLLSDRFSAERPKGSFSTLEIQRTEQGDSAMYLCASSPPTLAGAEQFFGPGTRLTVL.

This clonotype was seen repeatedly, ten times or more. The chain combines TRBV7-2 with TRBJ2-5; 7 bases agree with TRBD2. This CDR3 contains 15 residues. Losses at the gene ends were 5 bases for V and 5 bases for J; bases not matched to a gene: 11. CDR1 and CDR2 (germline): SGHTA, FQGNSA. CDR3 nucleotide sequence: TGTGCCAGCAGCCTACAGCGGGGCCCCCAGGAGACCCAGTACTTC. Encoded protein: CASSLQRGPQETQYF.

This clonotype was seen at least ten times. V usage is TRBV20-1 and J usage is TRBJ1-4, with a possible D match to TRBD1 (5 bases). CDR1 and CDR2 (germline): DFQATT, SNEGSKA (reference sequence). The CDR3 runs to 15 residues. V lost 6 bases, J lost 7 bases, and 21 bases lay in between. The CDR3 region has the DNA TGCAGTGCCACACCAGTGTTAGGGGCCAGTGAAAAACTGTTTTTT. This gives the protein CSATPVLGASEKLFF.

This clonotype was found many times. This chain joins TRBV3-1 and TRBJ2-5, with D perhaps being TRBD1 or TRBD2 (5 bases each). This CDR3 comprises 14 residues. V shed 1 base and J shed 2 bases, with 8 bases lying between them. Germline CDR1 and CDR2: LGHDT and YNNKEL (reference sequence). The CDR3 DNA reads as TGTGCCAGCAGCCAAGGGGACCGTCAAGAGACCCAGTACTTC. Protein sequence: CASSQGDRQETQYF.